Described below is a single T cell receptor beta chain sequence and its context. Its cognate antigen is unknown. The data are from a study of T cells in tumors after PD-1 blockade. This CDR3 has 14 amino acids. Germline assignment: CDR1 MNHEY and CDR2 SVGAGI. V was pared by 2 bases and J by 3 bases, with 10 bases between. Tumor or blood genomic DNA was sequenced, with inputs of roughly 550 ng to 6,500 ng. Whole-study findings and limits: Peripheral recruitment is suggested, as some novel exhausted tumor clones were in pre-treatment blood.

Only in-frame clones appear in the TCRdb table, and some are missing; sequencing was by immunoSEQ multiplex PCR. This table has tens of thousands of clones, over 75% appearing once. J is TRBJ1-2 and V is TRBV6-5; no reliable D call. The material was PBMCs, obtained before anti-PD-1 treatment. The clonotype originates from a human donor with basal cell carcinoma. CDR3 sequence: CASSYQIGYYGYTF. Written as DNA, the CDR3 is TGTGCCAGCAGTTACCAGATAGGATACTATGGCTACACCTTC.